What follows are 15 T cell receptor beta chains derived from one specimen sequenced in a study of T cell changes during pregnancy in multiple sclerosis. The method was immunoSEQ multiplex PCR; TCRdb's version includes in-frame clones alone and lacks a portion of them. The sample comprises under 55,000 clones, around 93% of which are singletons, and approximately 10% rests with the top ten. The sequencing used CD8+ T cells from peripheral blood mononuclear cells, collected after pregnancy. The receptors were sampled from a female donor with multiple sclerosis, enrolled in a pregnancy study.

In DNA, the CDR3 is TGCGCCAGCAGCTTGGCGGCAGGGGACTATACCGGGGAGCTGTTTTTT. Protein sequence: CASSLAAGDYTGELFF. The chain uses TRBV5-1 and TRBJ2-2; a possible D gene is TRBD2 (7 bases). The V gene's germline CDR1 is SGHRS and CDR2 YFSETQ. This CDR3 has 16 amino acids. Trimming took off 0 bases at V and 5 bases at J, with 14 bases between the two ends.

V and J are TRBV12-5 and TRBJ1-1, with D perhaps TRBD1 (6 bases). Trimming shortened V by 1 base and J by 0 bases, and 21 bases separated the two germline ends. Germline values: CDR1 LGHNT, CDR2 FRNRAP. This CDR3 region has 19 residues. CDR3 sequence (DNA): TGTGCTAGTGGTTTGGGAACTCTTACCGCTGGACAGTTGAACACTGAAGCTTTCTTT. This translates into CASGLGTLTAGQLNTEAFF. The entire variable domain, with the rest obtained from reference TRBV12-5 and TRBJ1-1, is as follows: DARVTQTPRHKVTEMGQEVTMRCQPILGHNTVFWYRQTMMQGLELLAYFRNRAPLDDSGMPKDRFSAEMPDATLATLKIQPSEPRDSAVYFCASGLGTLTAGQLNTEAFFGQGTRLTVV.

Here the CDR3 DNA reads TGTGCAAACGAAAGGCTAGCTGGCACCGGGGAGCTGTTTTTT. This sequence encodes CANERLAGTGELFF. The chain carries TRBV30 and TRBJ2-2; perhaps TRBD2 as D (5 bases). This CDR3 spans 14 amino acids. Germline V gene lookup returns CDR1 GTSNPN and CDR2 SVGIG (reference sequence). Filled out from reference TRBV30 and TRBJ2-2, the complete variable domain reads SQTIHQWPATLVQPVGSPLSLECTVEGTSNPNLYWYRQAAGRGLQLLFYSVGIGQISSEVPQNLSASRPQDRQFILSSKKLLLSDSGFYLCANERLAGTGELFFGEGSRLTVL.

The chain joins TRBV2 to TRBJ2-5; 8 nucleotides match TRBD2. Per germline, CDR1 SNHLY and CDR2 FYNNEI. V lost 2 bases, J lost 3 bases, and 5 bases stayed unmatched. The CDR3 length is 15 residues. CDR3 nucleotide sequence: TGTGCCAGCAGTGAATCCAGCGGGGGTGAAGAGACCCAGTACTTC. Its protein product is CASSESSGGEETQYF.

This chain joins TRBV5-6 and TRBJ1-4; 8 bases match TRBD1. Germline V gene lookup returns CDR1 SGHDT and CDR2 YYEEEE. The ends lost 2 bases at V and 7 bases at J; junction bases unmatched: 7. The CDR3 runs to 15 residues. The CDR3 spells CASSFTDRGSEKLFF. CDR3 nucleotides: TGTGCCAGCAGCTTTACCGACAGGGGAAGTGAAAAACTGTTTTTT.

The V and J genes are TRBV4-2 and TRBJ2-3; 7 nucleotides line up with TRBD2. Losses at the gene ends were 4 bases for V and 5 bases for J; bases not matched to a gene: 30. Germline V gives CDR1 LGHNA, CDR2 YNFKEQ. This CDR3 has 22 residues. The DNA of the CDR3 is TGTGCCAGCAGCCCCGACCGCAACTCAGGGCTAGCGGCAACACGGGAAAAAGATACGCAGTATTTT. The encoded protein is CASSPDRNSGLAATREKDTQYF.

This clone was counted only a few times. In DNA, the CDR3 is TGTGCCAGCAGCTTAAACGGGCGGGTCTACGAGCAGTACTTC. Amino acid sequence: CASSLNGRVYEQYF. The V gene is TRBV13, the J gene TRBJ2-7, with D tentatively TRBD2 (5 bases). V gave up 2 bases and J gave up 3 bases, with 11 bases separating them. In germline, CDR1 is PRHDT, CDR2 FYEKMQ (reference sequence). The CDR3 loop spans 14 amino acids. Full variable domain (rest looked up from reference TRBV13 and TRBJ2-7): AAGVIQSPRHLIKEKRETATLKCYPIPRHDTVYWYQQGPGQDPQFLISFYEKMQSDKGSIPDRFSAQQFSDYHSELNMSSLELGDSALYFCASSLNGRVYEQYFGPGTRLTVT.

Only one count was recorded for this clone. The chain recombines TRBV9 with TRBJ1-1; 7 bases are shared with TRBD1. Germline CDR1 and CDR2: SGDLS and YYNGEE. The length of the CDR3 is 15 residues. Germline trimming cut 3 bases from V and 0 bases from J; bases unmatched to any gene: 5. The CDR3 is CASSAQDRLNTEAFF. The CDR3 DNA follows: TGTGCCAGCAGCGCCCAGGACAGGTTGAACACTGAAGCTTTCTTT.

V gene TRBV27 combines with J gene TRBJ1-1, with unresolved D. V was shortened by 3 bases and J by 4 bases, with 6 bases between the two germline ends. Per germline, CDR1 MNHEY and CDR2 SMNVEV (reference sequence). The CDR3 extends over 12 amino acids. In DNA form, the CDR3 reads TGTGCCAGCAGTTTGAGTGGCACTGAAGCTTTCTTT. It encodes CASSLSGTEAFF.

The chain couples TRBV5-1 to TRBJ2-2; 11 bases match TRBD2. The CDR3 has 17 residues. Germline V gene data show CDR1 as SGHRS and CDR2 as YFSETQ. J was trimmed by 2 bases and V by 4 bases; bases with no gene match: 7. CDR3 sequence: CASSHGLAGSNTGELFF. The CDR3 coding sequence is TGCGCCAGCAGCCACGGACTAGCGGGTTCTAACACCGGGGAGCTGTTTTTT.

V usage is TRBV21-1 and J usage is TRBJ1-2. TRBV21-1 is designated a pseudogene. The CDR3 contains 16 residues. CDR3 protein: CASSKGPRPANYGYTF. In nucleotides, the CDR3 is TGTGCCAGCAGCAAAGGTCCGCGGCCAGCTAACTATGGCTACACCTTC.

V usage is TRBV7-9 and J usage is TRBJ2-7; D perhaps matches TRBD2 (5 bases). The CDR3 covers 13 residues. Germline values: CDR1 SEHNR, CDR2 FQNEAQ (reference sequence). The V end lost 2 bases, the J end lost 3 bases, and 8 bases lay between the germline ends. Here the CDR3 reads CASSLSGNYEQYF. For the CDR3, the DNA is TGTGCCAGCAGCTTATCGGGGAACTACGAGCAGTACTTC. Variable domain in full (rest from reference TRBV7-9 and TRBJ2-7): DTGVSQNPRHKITKRGQNVTFRCDPISEHNRLYWYRQTLGQGPEFLTYFQNEAQLEKSRLLSDRFSAERPKGSFSTLEIQRTEQGDSAMYLCASSLSGNYEQYFGPGTRLTVT.

V gene TRBV7-9 combines with J gene TRBJ1-2; possibly TRBD1 for D (5 bases). Deletions cut 5 bases from V and 8 bases from J, with 18 bases between. This CDR3 has 14 amino acids. From germline, CDR1 is SEHNR and CDR2 FQNEAQ (reference sequence). As DNA, the CDR3 is TGTGCCAGCAGCCTCACCCTGGGGCGAGAGGGCTACACCTTC. This encodes CASSLTLGREGYTF.

V and J are TRBV19 and TRBJ1-4; 7 bases match TRBD1. This CDR3 spans 15 amino acids. Germline CDR1 LNHDA, CDR2 SQIVND (reference sequence). The junction had 7 bases not matched to a gene; V was cut back by 9 bases and J by 0 bases. The CDR3 region is CASTTGRATNEKLFF. CDR3 in DNA: TGTGCCAGCACGACAGGGCGGGCAACTAATGAAAAACTGTTTTTT.

This chain links TRBV4-1 with TRBJ1-5; maybe TRBD1 (6 bases). Germline V gene data show CDR1 as MGHRA and CDR2 as YSYEKL. The CDR3 loop spans 15 amino acids. Trimming removed 0 bases from V and 9 bases from J, with 15 bases in between. CDR3 sequence: CASSQDRGAGWPQHF. In nucleotides, the CDR3 is TGCGCCAGCAGCCAAGATCGGGGGGCCGGTTGGCCCCAGCATTTT.